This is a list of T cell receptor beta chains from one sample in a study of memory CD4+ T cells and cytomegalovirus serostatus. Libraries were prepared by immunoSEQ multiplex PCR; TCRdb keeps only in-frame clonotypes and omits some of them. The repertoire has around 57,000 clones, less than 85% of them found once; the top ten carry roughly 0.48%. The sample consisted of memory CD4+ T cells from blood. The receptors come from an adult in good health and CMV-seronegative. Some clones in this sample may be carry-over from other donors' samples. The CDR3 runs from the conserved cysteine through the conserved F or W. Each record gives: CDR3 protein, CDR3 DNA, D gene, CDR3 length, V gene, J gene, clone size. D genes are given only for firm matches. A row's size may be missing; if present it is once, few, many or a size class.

CASSDPDSFRYGYTF,TGCGCCAGCAGTGACCCGGACAGTTTTCGCTATGGCTACACCTTC,.,15,TRBV10-2,TRBJ1-2,.
CASSLRNANTEAFF,TGTGCCAGCAGCTTAAGAAATGCGAACACTGAAGCTTTCTTT,.,14,TRBV7-9,TRBJ1-1,.
CASSLLFSNQPQHF,TGTGCCAGCAGCTTATTGTTTAGCAATCAGCCCCAGCATTTT,.,14,TRBV7-2,TRBJ1-5,.
CASSLGTYSGTALGYTF,TGTGCCAGCAGCTTAGGTACATACTCCGGGACAGCCCTTGGCTACACCTTC,TRBD1,17,TRBV7-9,TRBJ1-2,.
CASSPETGITYEQYF,TGCGCCAGCAGCCCAGAGACAGGAATTACCTACGAGCAGTACTTC,.,15,TRBV5-1,TRBJ2-7,.
CAWIGQGLFLSTQYF,TGTGCCTGGATAGGACAGGGCCTGTTTTTGTCTACGCAGTATTTT,TRBD1,15,TRBV30,TRBJ2-3,.
CASSLYASYEQYF,TGTGCCAGCAGTTTATACGCCTCCTACGAGCAGTACTTC,.,13,TRBV28,TRBJ2-7,.
CASSLAGGQSSNTEAFF,TGCGCCAGCAGCTTGGCTGGAGGACAGAGTTCAAACACTGAAGCTTTCTTT,.,17,TRBV5-1,TRBJ1-1,.
CAISEFAGAAATNEKLFF,TGTGCCATCAGTGAGTTTGCGGGGGCGGCAGCAACTAATGAAAAACTGTTTTTT,.,18,TRBV10-3,TRBJ1-4,.
CAISLAGAQGEQYF,TGTGCCATCAGCCTAGCGGGAGCTCAGGGCGAGCAGTACTTC,TRBD2,14,TRBV10-3,TRBJ2-7,.
CARSLMGRTSDSGANVLTF,TGTGCCAGAAGCTTGATGGGCAGGACTAGCGACTCTGGGGCCAACGTCCTGACTTTC,TRBD2,19,TRBV5-3,TRBJ2-6,.
CASSPPIGSYEQYF,TGTGCCAGCTCACCACCGATAGGGAGCTACGAGCAGTACTTC,.,14,TRBV18,TRBJ2-7,.
CASSLGLGSQHF,TGTGCCAGCAGCTTAGGCCTGGGCTCCCAGCATTTT,.,12,TRBV13,TRBJ1-5,.
CASSQGSGVRGYTF,TGCGCCAGCAGCCAAGGGTCCGGGGTACGTGGCTACACCTTC,.,14,TRBV4-3,TRBJ1-2,few
CASSYRGGLTNSPLHF,TGTGCCAGCAGTTATAGGGGGGGTCTGACGAATTCACCCCTCCACTTT,.,16,TRBV6-5,TRBJ1-6,.
CASSHSNEQYF,TGTGCCAGCAGCCACTCAAACGAGCAGTACTTC,.,11,TRBV7-9,TRBJ2-7,.
CASSLFGYGGQADTQYF,TGTGCCAGCAGTCTTTTTGGGTACGGGGGGCAGGCAGATACGCAGTATTTT,.,17,TRBV27,TRBJ2-3,.
CASSLERNEKLFF,TGTGCCAGCAGTTTAGAGCGAAATGAAAAACTGTTTTTT,.,13,TRBV27,TRBJ1-4,.
CASSLRLAGATRPDNEQFF,TGTGCCAGCAGCTTAAGGCTAGCGGGGGCCACACGGCCAGACAATGAGCAGTTCTTC,TRBD2,19,TRBV7-2,TRBJ2-1,.
CASKGQNYEQYF,TGTGCCAGCAAGGGGCAGAACTACGAGCAGTACTTC,.,12,TRBV2,TRBJ2-7,.
CASRQGGYNSPLHF,TGTGCCAGCCGACAGGGGGGGTATAATTCACCCCTCCACTTT,TRBD1,14,TRBV27,TRBJ1-6,.
CATSREGGQPQHF,TGTGCCACCAGCAGGGAGGGGGGCCAGCCCCAGCATTTT,.,13,TRBV15,TRBJ1-5,.